The 24 T cell receptor beta chains given below trace back to one sample, sequenced in a study of vaccination and CD4 T cells after COVID-19. The sample's treatment: roughly 10-day PBMC culture with coronavirus spike peptide pools or control peptides (ViraFEST assay). Sequencing of DNA taken from cultured CD4+ T cells relied on the Oncomine TCR Beta short-read assay. TCRdb re-derived calls from the PCR reads in MiXCR, one entry per CDR3 protein. The table shows about 12,000 distinct CDR3 sequences, with 40% to 50% occurring only once. Their cognate antigens are unknown. Sequencing was carried out using CD4+ T cells from blood, cultured in vitro. These receptors were taken from a human donor who had recovered from COVID-19.

DNA of the CDR3: TGTGCCAGCAGTGTTGAGGGGGAAGGCACTGAAGCTTTCTTT. This codes for CASSVEGEGTEAFF. V usage is TRBV2 and J usage is TRBJ1-1; tentatively, D is TRBD1 (6 bases). Trimming shortened V by 4 bases and J by 4 bases, and 13 bases separated the two germline ends. This CDR3 is built from 14 residues. The germline V gene has CDR1 SNHLY and CDR2 FYNNEI.

As for this clonotype: One junction end disagrees with the germline gene, perhaps due to a read error. The V and J genes are TRBV28 and TRBJ1-1, with a weak D call TRBD1 (6 bases). CDR1 and CDR2 from the germline V gene are MDHEN and SYDVKM. This CDR3 is 15 amino acids long. The CDR3 bases are TGTGCCAGCAGTTTAAGGGGGGTAGGTAGAACTGAAGCTCTCTTT. This encodes CASSLRGVGRTEALF.

The genes are TRBV18 and TRBJ2-5; no firm D call. Trimming cost V 0 bases and J 0 bases, with 5 bases left between them. The germline V gene has CDR1 KGHSH and CDR2 LQKENI. This CDR3 has 14 residues. The CDR3 is CASSPPTYQETQYF. The DNA for the CDR3 is TGTGCCAGCTCACCACCAACGTACCAAGAGACCCAGTACTTC.

The CDR3 DNA sequence: TGTGCCAGCAGCCCACCCGGAGGACTAGCGGAGAAGAGGCAGTATTTT. Translating gives CASSPPGGLAEKRQYF. This chain joins TRBV7-9 and TRBJ2-3; TRBD2 agrees at 10 bases. Germline V gene sequence: CDR1 SEHNR, CDR2 FQNEAQ (reference sequence). V lost 5 bases, J lost 11 bases, and 16 bases stayed unmatched. The CDR3 consists of 16 residues.

In its sample, this clonotype was seen a few times. The chain employs TRBV6-5 and TRBJ1-2; 7 positions match TRBD1. The CDR3 contains 15 residues. The germline V gene encodes CDR1 MNHEY and CDR2 SVGAGI. The V segment lost 2 bases and the J segment 6 bases; nucleotides outside the gene matches: 9. The CDR3 protein is CASSYGQGERNGYTF. CDR3 DNA sequence: TGTGCCAGCAGTTACGGCCAGGGGGAAAGGAATGGCTACACCTTC.

The chain has TRBV6-1 and TRBJ2-3, with TRBD1 as a possible D gene (6 bases). Germline lookup yields CDR1 MNHNS and CDR2 SASEGT. Trimming left V 11 bases short and J 6 bases short, with 18 bases between. This CDR3 region has 13 residues. The CDR3 sequence is CACWPGDGDTQYF. CDR3 DNA sequence: TGTGCCTGCTGGCCAGGGGACGGTGATACGCAGTATTTT.

The J gene is TRBJ2-7, the V gene TRBV7-2, with TRBD1 identical over 7 bases. CDR3 length: 15 amino acids. Trimming cost V 5 bases and J 3 bases; bases outside gene matches: 10. Germline loops: CDR1 SGHTA, CDR2 FQGNSA. CDR3 residues: CASSRSGTEHYEQYF. CDR3 bases: TGTGCCAGCAGCAGATCCGGGACAGAGCACTACGAGCAGTACTTC.

The chain links TRBV7-2 to TRBJ2-7; TRBD2 matches 7 bases. Trimming at V came to 3 bases and at J to 4 bases, leaving 6 bases not matched to a gene. The CDR3 spans 14 residues. In germline, CDR1 is SGHTA, CDR2 FQGNSA. DNA for the CDR3: TGTGCCAGCAGCTTCCCCGGGGGGAGGTACGAGCAGTACTTC. Protein sequence: CASSFPGGRYEQYF.

This chain links TRBV5-4 with TRBJ2-1; no reliable D call. This CDR3 has 15 amino acids. The V end lost 0 bases, the J end lost 4 bases, and 11 bases lay between the germline ends. Looked up from germline, CDR1 is SGHNT and CDR2 is YYREEE (reference sequence). CDR3 protein: CASSLGAGSYNEQFF. The CDR3, as DNA: TGTGCCAGCAGCTTGGGAGCTGGTTCTTACAATGAGCAGTTCTTC.

CDR3 residues: CSARDYAGGADTQYF. In DNA form, the CDR3 reads TGCAGTGCTAGAGACTACGCCGGCGGCGCAGATACGCAGTATTTT. V usage is TRBV20-1 and J usage is TRBJ2-3; D gene uncertain. CDR3 length: 15 residues. CDR1 and CDR2 from the germline V gene are DFQATT and SNEGSKA (reference sequence). Trimming removed 0 bases from V and 4 bases from J, with 14 bases in between.

About this clonotype: The junction and the germline gene differ at one end; a read error may be behind it. V is TRBV20-1 and J is TRBJ1-1; TRBD1 agrees at 7 bases. The CDR3 is 15 amino acids. Germline CDR1 and CDR2: DFQATT and SNEGSKA (reference sequence). The CDR3 nucleotides are TGCGGTGCTAGAGTTGAGGACAGGCCTTACACTGAAGCTTTCTTT. Its translation is CGARVEDRPYTEAFF.

This chain joins TRBV30 and TRBJ1-5; possible D gene TRBD1, 5 bases. Germline V CDR1 and CDR2: GTSNPN, SVGIG (reference sequence). The length of the CDR3 is 13 residues. Trimming stripped 2 bases from V and 3 bases from J, with 8 bases between. CDR3 sequence (DNA): TGTGCCTGGAGTCGACAGTCCAATCAGCCCCAGCATTTT. Encoded protein: CAWSRQSNQPQHF.

This clonotype came up once. This chain joins TRBV7-3 and TRBJ1-1; TRBD1 matches at 7 bases. Unmatched junction bases numbered 4, after V lost 5 bases and J lost 4 bases. The CDR3 spans 13 residues. The germline CDR1 and CDR2 sequences are SGHTA and FQGTGA. The CDR3 sequence is CASSRQGFTEAFF. CDR3 nucleotides: TGTGCCAGCAGCCGACAGGGTTTCACTGAAGCTTTCTTT.

The rearrangement uses TRBV28 and TRBJ2-7; 11 bases match TRBD1. Germline CDR1 MDHEN, CDR2 SYDVKM. The CDR3 runs to 15 residues. Trimming cost V 6 bases and J 2 bases; bases outside gene matches: 6. CDR3 in DNA: TGTGCCAGCAGACGGACAGGGGGCCGAGCCTACGAGCAGTACTTC. Translated, it gives CASRRTGGRAYEQYF.

V gene TRBV30 combines with J gene TRBJ1-1, with D uncertain. Germline CDR1 GTSNPN, CDR2 SVGIG (reference sequence). This CDR3 comprises 12 residues. The V and J ends lost 2 bases and 1 base respectively, with 5 bases between them. CDR3 nucleotides: TGTGCCTGGAGTCCTTCGAACACTGAAGCTTTCTTT. Translating gives CAWSPSNTEAFF.

Concerning this clonotype: A far larger clone differs by one base, so this is likely a read error. The V and J genes are TRBV10-3 and TRBJ1-2, with 10 bases identical to TRBD1. Trimming took 10 bases from V and 4 from J; bases not matched to a gene: 9. CDR1 and CDR2 (germline): ENHRY, SYGVKD. The CDR3 runs to 14 residues. In DNA form, the CDR3 reads TGTGCCAGCCAACCGGGGACAGGGGTCTATGGCTACACCTTC. Translated, it gives CASQPGTGVYGYTF.

This chain joins TRBV27 and TRBJ1-1; D not certain. The CDR3 has 14 amino acids. The V end was cut by 1 base, the J end by 1 base, with 7 bases between. Germline CDR1 reads MNHEY; CDR2 reads SMNVEV (reference sequence). The CDR3 region is CASSLFRQNTEAFF. The CDR3 DNA follows: TGTGCCAGCAGTTTATTTCGACAGAACACTGAAGCTTTCTTT.

The chain recombines TRBV19 with TRBJ2-5; D is possibly TRBD1 (6 bases). This CDR3 region has 14 residues. Trimming stripped 5 bases from V and 1 base from J, with 11 bases between. Germline CDR1 is LNHDA and CDR2 is SQIVND (reference sequence). CDR3 protein: CASSQQGGQETQYF. CDR3 in DNA: TGTGCCAGTAGTCAACAGGGTGGCCAAGAGACCCAGTACTTC.

This clonotype was seen only a few times. The gene calls are TRBV7-8 and TRBJ1-2; TRBD1 aligns across 9 bases. The germline V gene encodes CDR1 SGHVS and CDR2 FQNEAQ. The CDR3 is 17 residues long. V trimming: 4 bases; J trimming: 8 bases; junction bases outside the gene matches: 17. The CDR3 spells CASSSQIGQGPRRGYTF. In nucleotides, the CDR3 is TGTGCCAGCAGCTCCCAAATAGGACAGGGGCCACGTCGGGGCTACACCTTC.

This clonotype came up a few times. The chain employs TRBV24-1 and TRBJ2-3; D may be TRBD2 (6 bases). Germline-derived CDR1 and CDR2 are KGHDR and SFDVKD. The V end lost 3 bases, the J end lost 1 base, and 10 bases lay between the germline ends. CDR3 length: 15 amino acids. Here the CDR3 DNA reads TGTGCCACCAGTGATGGGCGGGGAGGCACAGATACGCAGTATTTT. Residues: CATSDGRGGTDTQYF.

The rearrangement uses TRBV20-1 and TRBJ2-1; 16 bases line up with TRBD2. The CDR3 loop spans 15 amino acids. V was clipped by 6 bases and J by 7 bases; unmatched bases: 6. Germline V CDR1 and CDR2: DFQATT, SNEGSKA (reference sequence). This CDR3 is CSADGTSGGGNEQFF. CDR3 nucleotide sequence: TGCAGTGCGGACGGGACTAGCGGGGGGGGGAATGAGCAGTTCTTC.

V usage is TRBV12-3 or TRBV12-4 and J usage is TRBJ2-3; D gene unclear. Deletions cut 5 bases from V and 9 bases from J, with 9 bases between. The CDR3 has 11 amino acids. As DNA, the CDR3 is TGTGCCAGCAGTCGGTCTCAAACGCAGTATTTT. Its translation: CASSRSQTQYF.

This chain uses TRBV15 with TRBJ1-4; 7 nucleotides match TRBD1. The CDR3 length is 14 residues. Losses at the gene ends were 2 bases for V and 6 bases for J; bases not matched to a gene: 3. CDR1 is LNHNV and CDR2 is YYDKDF in the germline V gene (reference sequence). In DNA form, the CDR3 reads TGTGCCACCAGCAGACGAACAGGGGATGAAAAACTGTTTTTT. Amino acid sequence: CATSRRTGDEKLFF.

The J gene is TRBJ2-7, the V gene TRBV27; D may be TRBD1 or TRBD2 (5 bases each). This CDR3 has 14 residues. V was shortened by 6 bases and J by 6 bases, with 18 bases between the two germline ends. Germline V lookup: CDR1 MNHEY, CDR2 SMNVEV (reference sequence). DNA for the CDR3: TGTGCCAGCAGCAAAAGGAGAGGGGAAGGCGAGCAGTACTTC. Translated, it gives CASSKRRGEGEQYF.